These 8 T cell receptor beta chains were all obtained from the same sample, sequenced in a study of T-cell memory formation after mild COVID-19. From the 5' RACE reads, TCRdb called clonotypes with MiXCR, one entry per CDR3 protein. The repertoire includes a few hundred thousand distinct CDR3 sequences, 7.5% to 10% of them detected once, and around 23% sits in the top ten. Input material: PBMCs or a T cell subset sorted from them (not recorded which). These receptors were collected from a young man who had mild COVID-19 (a few samples of this study predate the infection). Cell type and time point are not known.

This clonotype was observed a few times. This chain links TRBV27 with TRBJ2-7, with D unclear. Germline-derived CDR1 and CDR2 are MNHEY and SMNVEV (reference sequence). V dropped 5 bases and J dropped 5 bases, with 19 bases sitting between them. The CDR3 is 15 amino acids. The chain's CDR3 is CASSTRTPLSDEQYF. As DNA, the CDR3 is TGTGCCAGCAGTACCCGGACCCCGCTTTCGGACGAGCAGTACTTC.

The J gene is TRBJ2-5, the V gene TRBV5-5, with D perhaps TRBD1 or TRBD2 (5 bases each). V was cut by 4 bases and J by 4 bases, with 23 bases left in between. Looked up from germline, CDR1 is SGHKS and CDR2 is YYEKEE (reference sequence). The CDR3 extends over 17 amino acids. CDR3: CASSPPGQGSTGETQYF. In DNA form, the CDR3 reads TGTGCCAGCAGCCCCCCGGGGCAGGGTTCAACGGGAGAGACCCAGTACTTC. The full variable domain, with the rest looked up from reference TRBV5-5 and TRBJ2-5, is DAGVTQSPTHLIKTRGQQVTLRCSPISGHKSVSWYQQVLGQGPQFIFQYYEKEERGRGNFPDRFSARQFPNYSSELNVNALLLGDSALYLCASSPPGQGSTGETQYFGPGTRLLVL.

This clonotype was detected many times. The chain is built from TRBV12-3 or TRBV12-4 and TRBJ2-2; D call uncertain. V gave up 6 bases and J gave up 1 base, with 9 bases separating them. This CDR3 is built from 14 residues. CDR3 sequence reads: CASRRFRNTGELFF. CDR3 DNA: TGTGCCAGCAGACGATTTAGGAACACCGGGGAGCTGTTTTTT.

The chain employs TRBV5-1 and TRBJ2-2; 8 positions match TRBD1. CDR1 is SGHRS and CDR2 is YFSETQ in the germline V gene. The CDR3 is 14 residues long. J was trimmed by 1 base and V by 9 bases; bases with no gene match: 5. The CDR3 here is CATSGTGNTGELFF. DNA of the CDR3: TGCGCCACCTCCGGGACAGGGAACACCGGGGAGCTGTTTTTT.

This clonotype was detected ten times or more. J is TRBJ2-7 and V is TRBV12-3 or TRBV12-4, with unresolved D. This CDR3 is built from 17 residues. Trimming pared 5 bases from V and 3 bases from J, leaving 23 bases between. DNA of the CDR3: TGTGCCAGCAGTCTACGAGATTGGGGTAGCAGTGACTACGAGCAGTACGTC. It is translated as CASSLRDWGSSDYEQYV.

This clonotype was found a few times. The chain is built from TRBV25-1 and TRBJ2-5, with D maybe TRBD2 (7 bases). The germline gives CDR1 MGHDK, CDR2 SYGVNS. The CDR3 is 14 amino acids. The V gene lost 6 bases and the J gene lost 5 bases, with 16 bases spanning the gap. The CDR3 DNA follows: TGTGCCAGCAGGGAAGGGGGGGGCTCGGAGACCCAGTACTTC. Translating it yields CASREGGGSETQYF.

The chain links TRBV9 to TRBJ2-1; possible D gene TRBD2, 6 bases. CDR3 length equals 15 residues. V was cut by 0 bases and J by 5 bases, with 12 bases left in between. Per the germline V gene, CDR1 is SGDLS and CDR2 is YYNGEE. The CDR3 DNA reads TGTGCCAGCAGCGTAGCTGTTGGCGGGAACAATGAGCAGTTCTTC. It codes for CASSVAVGGNNEQFF.

This clonotype was observed a few times. The rearrangement joins TRBV12-3 or TRBV12-4 to TRBJ2-2, with D unclear. Trimming took off 5 bases at V and 8 bases at J, with 12 bases between the two ends. CDR3 length: 13 residues. The CDR3 spells CASSLGPLGELFF. CDR3 nucleotide sequence: TGTGCCAGCAGTCTTGGGCCCCTGGGGGAGCTGTTTTTT.